Here is one TCR beta chain with its context. Those enrolled, adults aged about 18 to 95 years, came from under 25 US areas. Participant-reported clinical history was the basis for cohort assignment. Methods used by the authors: Nucleated cell number was recorded as an estimate derived from reference gene primer amplification. The data were produced by immunoSEQ multiplex PCR, yet TCRdb's version contains in-frame clones alone and is incomplete. That table is the source of V, J and clone size, and D and trimming were worked out from the DNA. The repertoire holds 250,000 to 300,000 clones, with about 90% as singletons. Per the germline V gene, CDR1 is KGHSH and CDR2 is LQKENI. CDR3 size: 16 residues. Trimming left V 0 bases short and J 4 bases short, with 13 bases between. The entry originates in a study of blood T cell repertoires in COVID-19. Study context: Nucleic acid was either cDNA or gDNA, and it came from T cells, B-cell-depleted T cells, or PBMCs.

This sequence originates from a human donor in a cohort exposed to, infected with or recovered from COVID-19 (not recorded which). The donor label of this sample is uncertain. J is TRBJ2-1 and V is TRBV18, with D possibly being TRBD2 (6 bases). Sequenced input: PBMCs or T cells enriched from blood (not recorded which). CDR3 nucleotide sequence: TGTGCCAGCTCACCACCGAAAGCGGGCCTGTACAATGAGCAGTTCTTC. It yields the protein CASSPPKAGLYNEQFF.